A selection of T cell receptor beta chains follows, all from one sample in a study of PD-1 blockade in mismatch repair-deficient tumors. This table comes from immunoSEQ multiplex PCR, and its TCRdb copy is limited to in-frame clones, with some not included. This table has 38,000 or so clones, around 83% appearing once. Sequenced material: peripheral blood, taken approximately 1.5 years after starting pembrolizumab. The receptors here all came from an adult with mismatch repair-deficient cancer. The CDR3 runs from the conserved cysteine through the conserved F or W. The D gene is left open where the match is weak. Clone size is given for some rows only: seen once, a few or many times, or a class if the clone is expanded.

CDR3 length	clone size	D gene	V gene	J gene	CDR3 protein	CDR3 DNA
13	NA	NA	TRBV2	TRBJ2-7	CAAQGDTDYEQYF	TGTGCCGCACAGGGAGACACTGACTACGAGCAGTACTTC
13	once	NA	TRBV10-3	TRBJ2-5	CAISEGPKETQYF	TGTGCCATCAGTGAAGGGCCTAAAGAGACCCAGTACTTC
16	once	TRBD2	TRBV11-2	TRBJ2-2	CASSQGLAGAVGELFF	TGTGCCAGCAGCCAGGGACTAGCGGGAGCGGTCGGGGAGCTGTTTTTT
11	NA	NA	TRBV6-5	TRBJ2-1	CASSQGNEQFF	TGTGCCAGCAGTCAAGGGAATGAGCAGTTCTTC
15	NA	NA	TRBV5-1	TRBJ1-1	CASSLEGTKNTEAFF	TGCGCCAGCAGCTTGGAAGGGACAAAGAACACTGAAGCTTTCTTT
12	few	NA	TRBV5-1	TRBJ2-7	CASSEVGYEQYF	TGCGCCAGCAGCGAGGTCGGGTACGAGCAGTACTTC
18	NA	TRBD2	TRBV6-4	TRBJ2-1	CASSDSQIPGGSGNEQFF	TGTGCCAGCAGTGACTCGCAGATTCCGGGAGGGTCTGGTAATGAGCAGTTCTTC
12	NA	TRBD1	TRBV30	TRBJ2-3	CAWTGGSDTQYF	TGTGCCTGGACAGGGGGCTCAGATACGCAGTATTTT
14	NA	NA	TRBV7-9	TRBJ1-2	CASSSRTATYGYTF	TGTGCCAGCAGCTCCCGGACAGCAACTTATGGCTACACCTTC
14	NA	NA	TRBV19	TRBJ1-2	CASSIEGLTIGYTF	TGTGCCAGTAGTATAGAGGGGCTTACGATTGGCTACACCTTC
15	NA	NA	TRBV5-4	TRBJ1-1	CASSLGGMRQKKAFF	TGTGCCAGCAGCTTGGGGGGAATGAGACAAAAAAAAGCTTTCTTT
14	NA	NA	TRBV9	TRBJ1-1	CASSAAGDATEAFF	TGTGCCAGCAGCGCGGCTGGGGATGCCACTGAAGCTTTCTTT
15	medium-sized	NA	TRBV2	TRBJ2-5	CASSDRGLPEETQYF	TGTGCCAGCAGTGATCGGGGGCTACCCGAGGAGACCCAGTACTTC
16	NA	NA	TRBV5-5	TRBJ2-5	CASSFVSGYGQETQYF	TGTGCCAGCAGCTTTGTTTCCGGGTACGGCCAAGAGACCCAGTACTTC
14	once	NA	TRBV19	TRBJ1-2	CASSILRTNYGYTF	TGTGCCAGTAGTATTTTGCGGACTAACTATGGCTACACCTTC
15	NA	NA	TRBV19	TRBJ2-3	CASSRGSHSTDTQYF	TGTGCCAGTAGTAGGGGCAGCCATAGCACAGATACGCAGTATTTT
13	NA	TRBD2	TRBV11-2	TRBJ2-7	CASSTWTSYEQYF	TGTGCCAGCAGCACCTGGACTAGCTACGAGCAGTACTTC
13	few	NA	TRBV6-1	TRBJ2-7	CASSEEGVNEQYF	TGTGCCAGCAGTGAGGAGGGCGTAAATGAGCAGTACTTC
15	NA	NA	TRBV6-5	TRBJ1-3	CASSFDSASGNTIYF	TGTGCCAGCAGCTTTGACTCGGCCTCTGGAAACACCATATATTTT
13	NA	NA	TRBV5-8	TRBJ2-7	CASSRKVVDEQYF	TGTGCCAGCAGCCGTAAGGTGGTGGACGAGCAGTACTTC
12	NA	NA	TRBV11-3	TRBJ2-2	CASSENTGELFF	TGTGCCAGCAGCGAGAACACCGGGGAGCTGTTTTTT
14	NA	NA	TRBV7-3	TRBJ2-3	CASSIAGKGDTQYF	TGTGCCAGCAGCATCGCAGGGAAGGGAGATACGCAGTATTTT
17	NA	TRBD2	TRBV7-3	TRBJ2-2	CASSQLGGSTNTGELFF	TGTGCCAGCAGCCAACTCGGCGGGAGTACGAACACCGGGGAGCTGTTTTTT
15	once	NA	TRBV7-9	TRBJ1-2	CASSSLLAQDYGYTF	TGTGCCAGCAGCTCCTTACTGGCACAAGACTATGGCTACACCTTC
14	NA	NA	TRBV2	TRBJ1-1	CASSGQYFNTEAFF	TGTGCCAGCAGCGGACAGTATTTTAACACTGAAGCTTTCTTT
13	NA	NA	TRBV7-2	TRBJ2-5	CASSAGREETQYF	TGTGCCAGCAGCGCAGGGAGAGAGGAGACCCAGTACTTC
14	NA	NA	TRBV4-2	TRBJ2-1	CASSQDITYNEQFF	TGTGCCAGCAGCCAAGATATAACGTACAATGAGCAGTTCTTC
17	NA	TRBD2	TRBV5-1	TRBJ2-5	CASSLASGRAAIETQYF	TGCGCCAGCAGCTTGGCCAGCGGGAGGGCTGCGATCGAGACCCAGTACTTC
16	NA	NA	TRBV7-9	TRBJ1-4	CASSLVSGTKNEKLFF	TGTGCCAGCAGCTTAGTATCCGGGACGAAGAATGAAAAACTGTTTTTT
16	NA	NA	TRBV18	TRBJ1-1	CASSPFFTQGGTEAFF	TGTGCCAGCTCACCCTTCTTTACACAGGGAGGAACTGAAGCTTTCTTT
14	NA	NA	TRBV5-4	TRBJ2-7	CASSPDRKPYEQYF	TGTGCCAGCAGCCCAGACAGGAAACCCTACGAGCAGTACTTC
12	NA	NA	TRBV28	TRBJ2-2	CASTPNTGELFF	TGTGCCAGCACCCCAAACACCGGGGAGCTGTTTTTT
13	few	NA	TRBV30	TRBJ1-5	CAWSGTSNQPQHF	TGTGCCTGGAGTGGCACAAGCAATCAGCCCCAGCATTTT
13	NA	NA	TRBV19	TRBJ1-5	CASSVDRNQPQHF	TGTGCCAGTAGTGTGGACCGCAATCAGCCCCAGCATTTT
14	NA	NA	TRBV18	TRBJ1-1	CASSPRADFTEAFF	TGTGCCAGCTCACCAAGGGCTGATTTCACTGAAGCTTTCTTT
14	NA	NA	TRBV7-2	TRBJ1-2	CASSQTTENYGYTF	TGTGCCAGCAGCCAGACGACAGAGAACTATGGCTACACCTTC
14	NA	NA	TRBV2	TRBJ1-5	CASRVDSSNQPQHF	TGTGCCAGCAGAGTGGACAGTAGCAATCAGCCCCAGCATTTT
16	NA	NA	TRBV2	TRBJ1-1	CASSAGVRGAATEAFF	TGTGCCAGCAGTGCGGGGGTTCGGGGCGCGGCCACTGAAGCTTTCTTT
15	NA	TRBD2	TRBV19	TRBJ2-7	CASVPSGRKTHEQYF	TGTGCCAGTGTCCCTAGCGGGAGAAAAACCCACGAGCAGTACTTC
12	NA	NA	TRBV7-9	TRBJ2-7	CASSLGPHEQYF	TGTGCCAGCAGCTTAGGACCGCACGAGCAGTACTTC
15	NA	TRBD2	TRBV5-5	TRBJ2-4	CASSALAGFKNIQYF	TGTGCCAGTTCAGCTCTAGCGGGTTTCAAAAACATTCAGTACTTC
16	NA	TRBD2	TRBV28	TRBJ2-3	CASSVAGGPSTDTQYF	TGTGCCAGCAGTGTAGCGGGAGGGCCTAGCACAGATACGCAGTATTTT
14	NA	NA	TRBV7-3	TRBJ1-1	CASSLNTGGTEAFF	TGTGCCAGCAGCTTAAACACCGGGGGCACTGAAGCTTTCTTT
14	once	NA	TRBV30	TRBJ2-1	CAWSVSSTGNEQFF	TGTGCCTGGAGTGTAAGTTCTACCGGAAATGAGCAGTTCTTC
13	NA	TRBD1	TRBV6-5	TRBJ1-5	CASRRQGNQPQHF	TGTGCCAGCAGGCGACAGGGAAATCAGCCCCAGCATTTT
15	NA	NA	TRBV11-2	TRBJ2-7	CASSSLRDKTYEQYF	TGTGCCAGCAGCTCGCTCCGGGACAAAACCTACGAGCAGTACTTC
13	NA	NA	TRBV5-6	TRBJ1-2	CASSLGMDEGRTF	TGTGCCAGCAGCTTGGGCATGGACGAGGGGCGGACCTTC